The next 6 T cell receptor beta chains were all read from a single sample in a study of control samples from healthy donors and cancer patients. Profiled with immunoSEQ multiplex PCR; TCRdb holds only in-frame clones, not every one. The repertoire includes 85,000 to 95,000 clones, about nine tenths of them detected once, and 13% to 15% sits in the top ten. The sequencing sample was made of blood. These receptors all stem from an older woman in good health.

The genes are TRBV7-2 and TRBJ1-1; D is undetermined. Germline CDR1 and CDR2: SGHTA and FQGNSA. With 2 bases removed from V and 6 bases from J, the gap between germline ends came to 7 bases. The CDR3 contains 12 residues. DNA for the CDR3: TGTGCCAGCAGCTTATGGGGAGCTGAAGCTTTCTTT. Translating it yields CASSLWGAEAFF.

To note about this clone: Other DNA sequences in this sample translate to the same CDR3. The J gene is TRBJ2-3, the V gene TRBV5-5; D remains unclear. Germline CDR1 reads SGHKS; CDR2 reads YYEKEE (reference sequence). Trimming cost V 4 bases and J 2 bases, with 5 bases left between them. The CDR3 has 12 residues. In nucleotides, the CDR3 is TGTGCCAGCAGCCCGTACACAGATACGCAGTATTTT. Its translation: CASSPYTDTQYF.

The chain recombines TRBV13 with TRBJ2-5; no clear D gene. CDR3 size: 16 residues. Trimming took off 4 bases at V and 2 bases at J, with 17 bases between the two ends. Germline assignment: CDR1 PRHDT and CDR2 FYEKMQ (reference sequence). CDR3 coding DNA: TGTGCCAGCAGCTCGCTTTTTAGGGTCTTACAAGAGACCCAGTACTTC. This gives the protein CASSSLFRVLQETQYF.

V and J are TRBV6-1 and TRBJ1-1; D may be TRBD1 (5 bases). This CDR3 contains 15 residues. V lost 6 bases, J lost 4 bases, and 18 bases lay in between. The germline V gene encodes CDR1 MNHNS and CDR2 SASEGT. The CDR3 sequence: CASSLEWGQGTEAFF. The CDR3 coding sequence is TGTGCCAGCAGCCTGGAATGGGGCCAGGGCACTGAAGCTTTCTTT.

V is TRBV7-8 and J is TRBJ1-4; no firm D call. Trimming stripped 1 base from V and 8 bases from J, with 20 bases between. CDR1 and CDR2 (germline): SGHVS, FQNEAQ. The CDR3 spans 17 residues. CDR3 DNA: TGTGCCAGCAGCTTAGAGGGTAGGCTAGGCAGACCGGAAAAACTGTTTTTT. Translation: CASSLEGRLGRPEKLFF.

The gene calls are TRBV18 and TRBJ1-1; D is uncertain. The germline V gene encodes CDR1 KGHSH and CDR2 LQKENI. Trimming took 1 base from V and 2 from J, leaving 5 bases between them. The CDR3 is made up of 13 amino acids. The CDR3 region is CASSPQDNTEAFF. The CDR3 region has the DNA TGTGCCAGCTCACCACAGGATAACACTGAAGCTTTCTTT.